One and the same sample provided the 14 T cell receptor beta chains below, sequenced in a study of T cell repertoires in ileal Crohn's disease. Time point in this sample: neoterminal ileum biopsy at postoperative endoscopy, about 6 months after surgery. Clones were sequenced by immunoSEQ multiplex PCR, and TCRdb holds only the in-frame ones, with some missing. This sample carries around 2,500 clones, under 85% of them seen once, and the ten largest clones take 21%. The sequencing sample was made of ileal tissue. All receptors derive from an adult with Crohn's disease.

The V call is TRBV6-1, the J call TRBJ2-7; D is unresolved. The V gene lost 6 bases and the J gene lost 4 bases, with 7 bases spanning the gap. Germline values: CDR1 MNHNS, CDR2 SASEGT. The CDR3 length is 11 residues. CDR3 in DNA: TGTGCCAGCAGCAATCTATACGAGCAGTACTTC. It is translated as CASSNLYEQYF.

This sequence joins TRBV19 and TRBJ1-2, with 10 positions matching TRBD1. Looked up from germline, CDR1 is LNHDA and CDR2 is SQIVND (reference sequence). The CDR3 consists of 15 residues. V was pared by 4 bases and J by 2 bases, with 4 bases of the junction left unmatched. The DNA for the CDR3 is TGTGCCAGTAGTAAGCAGGGACAGGGGAACTATGGCTACACCTTC. Translated, it gives CASSKQGQGNYGYTF. Based on the CDR3 plus reference TRBV19 and TRBJ1-2, the full variable domain is DGGITQSPKYLFRKEGQNVTLSCEQNLNHDAMYWYRQDPGQGLRLIYYSQIVNDFQKGDIAEGYSVSREKKESFPLTVTSAQKNPTAFYLCASSKQGQGNYGYTFGSGTRLTVV.

The chain joins TRBV6-1 to TRBJ2-7, with a possible D match to TRBD1 (6 bases). Trimming removed 0 bases from V and 7 bases from J, with 19 bases in between. CDR1 is MNHNS, CDR2 SASEGT, per germline. CDR3 length: 16 residues. The CDR3 protein is CASSEALAGALFEQYF. As DNA, the CDR3 is TGTGCCAGCAGTGAAGCCCTAGCAGGGGCCCTTTTTGAGCAGTACTTC.

The chain has TRBV10-3 and TRBJ1-2; D not certain. The V gene's germline CDR1 is ENHRY and CDR2 SYGVKD. Deletions cut 0 bases from V and 8 bases from J, with 16 bases between. The CDR3 loop spans 15 amino acids. The CDR3 here is CAISESGRTLDGYTF. CDR3 DNA sequence: TGTGCCATCAGTGAGTCAGGGCGGACTTTGGACGGCTACACCTTC.

V is TRBV6-1 and J is TRBJ2-1; D perhaps matches TRBD2 (6 bases). The CDR3 is 16 residues long. The germline V gene has CDR1 MNHNS and CDR2 SASEGT. V shed 3 bases and J shed 0 bases, with 12 bases lying between them. The CDR3 bases are TGTGCCAGCAGTGATTGGGCCGGGAGCTCCTACAATGAGCAGTTCTTC. Its translation is CASSDWAGSSYNEQFF.

The chain combines TRBV2 with TRBJ2-7; D is ambiguous. The CDR3 has 14 residues. V was cut by 3 bases and J by 0 bases, with 9 bases left in between. CDR1 and CDR2 from the germline V gene are SNHLY and FYNNEI. CDR3 DNA: TGTGCCAGCAGTGAGGAAAACAGCTCCTACGAGCAGTACTTC. This encodes CASSEENSSYEQYF.

This sequence joins TRBV7-8 and TRBJ1-1, with D tentatively TRBD1 (5 bases). V lost 4 bases, J lost 0 bases, and 12 bases lay in between. From germline, CDR1 is SGHVS and CDR2 FQNEAQ. The CDR3 is made up of 15 amino acids. For the CDR3, the DNA is TGTGCCAGCAGCTCCGGGGGAGGGATGAACACTGAAGCTTTCTTT. It encodes CASSSGGGMNTEAFF.

The chain links TRBV6-5 to TRBJ2-3; no clear D gene. The CDR3 extends over 14 amino acids. Germline assignment: CDR1 MNHEY and CDR2 SVGAGI. V was shortened by 7 bases and J by 0 bases, with 11 bases between the two germline ends. CDR3 in amino acids: CASTPLSSTDTQYF. CDR3 DNA: TGTGCCAGCACCCCCCTTAGTAGCACAGATACGCAGTATTTT.

This clone was seen a single time. In DNA, the CDR3 is TGTGCCACCACACCGGGACAATACTACGAGCAGTACTTC. Encoded protein: CATTPGQYYEQYF. V gene TRBV2 combines with J gene TRBJ2-7; D might be TRBD1 (6 bases). The CDR3 length is 13 residues. V was cut by 10 bases and J by 3 bases, with 16 bases left in between. Germline CDR1 is SNHLY and CDR2 is FYNNEI.

The rearrangement links TRBV15 to TRBJ2-1, with 7 nucleotides matching TRBD1. The trim removed 1 base at V and 4 bases at J, leaving 7 bases unmatched. CDR1 and CDR2 (germline): LNHNV, YYDKDF (reference sequence). The CDR3 is 16 residues long. The CDR3, as DNA: TGTGCCACCAGCAGAGGACAGGGTGAAGCGTACAATGAGCAGTTCTTC. Protein product: CATSRGQGEAYNEQFF.

This clone has only a few counts. The chain is built from TRBV29-1 and TRBJ1-1; D possibly corresponds to TRBD1 (6 bases). The CDR3 spans 11 residues. The germline V gene has CDR1 SQVTM and CDR2 ANQGSEA. Trimming shortened V by 6 bases and J by 6 bases, and 11 bases separated the two germline ends. The CDR3 loop reads CSVKEGAEAFF. CDR3 coding DNA: TGCAGCGTCAAAGAGGGGGCTGAAGCTTTCTTT.

This chain uses TRBV6-5 with TRBJ2-7; possibly TRBD2 for D (6 bases). From germline, CDR1 is MNHEY and CDR2 SVGAGI. The V gene lost 4 bases and the J gene lost 0 bases, with 10 bases spanning the gap. CDR3 length: 14 amino acids. CDR3 nucleotides: TGTGCCAGCAGTTGGGGGGACTCCTCCTACGAGCAGTACTTC. Translation: CASSWGDSSYEQYF.

The chain recombines TRBV11-3 with TRBJ2-5; the match to TRBD2 covers 7 bases. Germline trimming cut 3 bases from V and 5 bases from J; bases unmatched to any gene: 12. This CDR3 contains 16 residues. Germline loops: CDR1 SGHNT, CDR2 YENEEA. In DNA, the CDR3 is TGTGCCAGCAGCTTCTCCGGGAGCGGGACCTTGGAGACCCAGTACTTC. Translated, it gives CASSFSGSGTLETQYF. The entire variable domain, with the rest obtained from reference TRBV11-3 and TRBJ2-5, is as follows: EAGVVQSPRYKIIEKKQPVAFWCNPISGHNTLYWYLQNLGQGPELLIRYENEEAVDDSQLPKDRFSAERLKGVDSTLKIQPAELGDSAVYLCASSFSGSGTLETQYFGPGTRLLVL.

The rearrangement joins TRBV5-4 to TRBJ2-1; 9 bases fit TRBD2. Germline CDR1 SGHNT, CDR2 YYREEE (reference sequence). V shed 3 bases and J 7 bases; nucleotides not matched to a gene: 8. This CDR3 comprises 15 residues. Here the CDR3 DNA reads TGTGCCAGCAGCTCCGGACTAGCGATGGGGAATGAGCAGTTCTTC. Its protein product is CASSSGLAMGNEQFF.